The clone carrying this T cell receptor (beta chain) was picked up many times. This entry comes from a study of T cell repertoires in cytomegalovirus infection. Germline trimming cut 4 bases from V and 0 bases from J; bases unmatched to any gene: 3. CDR3 length: 15 residues. The germline CDR1 and CDR2 sequences are SGHTA and FQGNSA. TCRdb used MiXCR to reprocess the reads, holding one entry per CDR3 protein. The table has 740,000 or so distinct CDR3 sequences, less than 40% seen once. The chain links TRBV7-2 to TRBJ1-5; 7 bases are a match to TRBD1. The clonotype was recovered from a human donor in good health (CMV status not recorded). Some clones in this sample may be carry-over from other donors' samples. Sample: PBMCs. Here the CDR3 DNA reads TGTGCCAGCAGCTCGGGACAGAGTAGCAATCAGCCCCAGCATTTT. The encoded protein is CASSSGQSSNQPQHF.